The 26 T cell receptor beta chains presented below share a single source sample, sequenced in a study of blood T cell repertoires in COVID-19. Only in-frame clones appear in the TCRdb table, and some are missing; sequencing was by immunoSEQ multiplex PCR. The sample has about 370,000 clones, around 87% seen once. Sample: peripheral blood. The receptors originated from a man aged 18 to 35 with active or convalescent COVID-19.

The chain carries TRBV21-1 and TRBJ2-1; the table names TRBD1, a call not compared with the DNA. TRBV21-1 is termed a pseudogene. The CDR3 totals 19 residues. The CDR3 sequence is CASSRVPGVRDTFYNEQFF. DNA for the CDR3: TGTGCCAGCAGCCGTGTCCCTGGGGTCCGGGACACATTTTACAATGAGCAGTTCTTC.

The rearrangement joins TRBV7-3 to TRBJ1-1, with D maybe TRBD1 (6 bases). The CDR3 covers 15 residues. V was shortened by 3 bases and J by 3 bases, with 14 bases between the two germline ends. CDR1 and CDR2 (germline): SGHTA, FQGTGA. CDR3 nucleotide sequence: TGTGCCAGCAGCTTCGGGGGGCTCATGGACACTGAAGCTTTCTTT. Its protein product is CASSFGGLMDTEAFF.

V gene TRBV7-9 combines with J gene TRBJ1-1, with D hard to call. V shed 5 bases and J shed 3 bases, with 16 bases lying between them. In germline, CDR1 is SEHNR, CDR2 FQNEAQ (reference sequence). This CDR3 region has 15 residues. CDR3 sequence: CASSATMGGDTEAFF. In nucleotides, the CDR3 is TGTGCCAGCAGCGCAACTATGGGTGGAGACACTGAAGCTTTCTTT.

This chain joins TRBV7-2 and TRBJ2-1, with D maybe TRBD2 (5 bases). The CDR3 covers 14 residues. The V end was cut by 2 bases, the J end by 7 bases, with 12 bases between. Germline V CDR1 and CDR2: SGHTA, FQGNSA. CDR3: CASSLSSTRNEQFF. The DNA for the CDR3 is TGTGCCAGCAGCTTATCTAGCACTAGGAATGAGCAGTTCTTC.

The rearrangement uses TRBV7-9 and TRBJ2-2, with D unclear. CDR1 is SEHNR and CDR2 is FQNEAQ in the germline V gene (reference sequence). V gave up 5 bases and J gave up 3 bases, with 13 bases separating them. This CDR3 has 15 residues. The CDR3 region has the DNA TGTGCCAGCAGCCCTAGTCTGGCGGACACCGGGGAGCTGTTTTTT. Translation: CASSPSLADTGELFF.

This clone has only a few counts. V is TRBV14 and J is TRBJ2-2; D is uncertain. The CDR3 loop spans 15 amino acids. Trimming left V 5 bases short and J 1 base short, with 11 bases between. Germline V CDR1 and CDR2: SGHDN, FVKESK. The CDR3 DNA reads as TGTGCCAGCAGCGTTCAAAAACTGAACACCGGGGAGCTGTTTTTT. Protein sequence: CASSVQKLNTGELFF.

This CDR3 is CASSYSVDRGADTQYF. The CDR3 DNA sequence: TGTGCCAGCAGTTACTCGGTGGACAGGGGAGCAGATACGCAGTATTTT. V gene TRBV6-5 combines with J gene TRBJ2-3; 9 bases line up with TRBD1. This CDR3 spans 16 amino acids. The ends lost 0 bases at V and 4 bases at J; junction bases unmatched: 5. CDR1 MNHEY and CDR2 SVGAGI come from the germline V gene.

The CDR3 bases are TGTGCCAGCAGCCCCGAGGGTCAGCCCCAGCATTTT. Translating it yields CASSPEGQPQHF. J is TRBJ1-5 and V is TRBV2; D remains unclear. The germline V and J ends were trimmed by 6 bases and 6 bases, with 9 bases remaining between them. CDR1 and CDR2 (germline): SNHLY, FYNNEI. The CDR3 sequence is 12 residues long.

This clone was picked up a small number of times. The chain has TRBV10-2 and TRBJ1-2, with 7 bases lining up with TRBD1. In germline, CDR1 is WSHSY, CDR2 SAAADI. The J segment lost 8 bases and the V segment lost 7 bases, leaving 10 bases of the junction unmatched. This CDR3 has 13 residues. CDR3 in DNA: TGCGCCAGCACCTTGGAGGGGGCGGGAGGCTACACCTTC. The encoded protein is CASTLEGAGGYTF.

This chain joins TRBV2 and TRBJ2-1; 8 positions match TRBD2. Germline values: CDR1 SNHLY, CDR2 FYNNEI. Unmatched junction bases numbered 6, after V lost 4 bases and J lost 1 base. The CDR3 has 16 residues. CDR3 in DNA: TGTGCCAGCAGTGGGCTAGCGGGCCCTTCCTACAATGAGCAGTTCTTC. This encodes CASSGLAGPSYNEQFF. Full variable domain (outside the CDR3, taken from reference TRBV2 and TRBJ2-1): EPEVTQTPSHQVTQMGQEVILRCVPISNHLYFYWYRQILGQKVEFLVSFYNNEISEKSEIFDDQFSVERPDGSNFTLKIRSTKLEDSAMYFCASSGLAGPSYNEQFFGPGTRLTVL.

This clone has a count of ten or more. V usage is TRBV20-1 and J usage is TRBJ2-7; maybe TRBD1 (5 bases). The germline V and J ends were trimmed by 6 bases and 3 bases, with 9 bases remaining between them. The CDR3 is 11 residues long. Per germline, CDR1 DFQATT and CDR2 SNEGSKA (reference sequence). Here the CDR3 DNA reads TGCAGTGCCCAGACAGACTACGAGCAGTACTTC. Protein sequence: CSAQTDYEQYF.

This clone showed up just once. CDR3 in amino acids: CASSLDGKGASQPQHF. The CDR3 DNA reads as TGTGCCAGCAGCTTAGATGGCAAGGGGGCTAGTCAGCCCCAGCATTTT. This chain links TRBV11-2 with TRBJ1-5; 7 nucleotides match TRBD1. The germline gives CDR1 SGHAT, CDR2 FQNNGV. Unmatched junction bases numbered 8, after V lost 0 bases and J lost 6 bases. The CDR3 is made up of 16 amino acids.

The V call is TRBV9, the J call TRBJ2-5; 8 bases line up with TRBD1. V lost 4 bases, J lost 3 bases, and 8 bases stayed unmatched. The length of the CDR3 is 15 residues. CDR1 SGDLS and CDR2 YYNGEE come from the germline V gene. The DNA of the CDR3 is TGTGCCAGCAGCCTTCGGACAGGGTTTGAAGAGACCCAGTACTTC. Translating it yields CASSLRTGFEETQYF. Variable domain in full (rest from reference TRBV9 and TRBJ2-5): DSGVTQTPKHLITATGQRVTLRCSPRSGDLSVYWYQQSLDQGLQFLIQYYNGEERAKGNILERFSAQQFPDLHSELNLSSLELGDSALYFCASSLRTGFEETQYFGPGTRLLVL.

This chain links TRBV7-3 with TRBJ2-1, with 9 bases that match TRBD2. The CDR3 has 16 residues. Germline V gene sequence: CDR1 SGHTA, CDR2 FQGTGA. The junction had 5 bases not matched to a gene; V was cut back by 3 bases and J by 2 bases. The CDR3 bases are TGTGCCAGCAGCTTTCGGGCTAGCGGGACCTACAATGAGCAGTTCTTC. It translates to CASSFRASGTYNEQFF.

V is TRBV4-2 and J is TRBJ2-7; 11 bases line up with TRBD1. The germline gives CDR1 LGHNA, CDR2 YNFKEQ. V gave up 1 base and J gave up 5 bases; unmatched junction bases: 7. CDR3 size: 16 residues. Here the CDR3 reads CASSQGTGGYLHEQYF. CDR3 coding DNA: TGTGCCAGCAGCCAAGGGACAGGGGGCTATCTTCACGAGCAGTACTTC.

This chain joins TRBV19 and TRBJ1-3; no definite D call. Germline lookup yields CDR1 LNHDA and CDR2 SQIVND (reference sequence). CDR3 length: 15 residues. The germline V and J ends were trimmed by 10 bases and 0 bases, with 16 bases remaining between them. The DNA for the CDR3 is TGTGCCACTAAGCGTCAGCCGTTCTCTGGAAACACCATATATTTT. Its translation: CATKRQPFSGNTIYF.

The chain links TRBV4-3 to TRBJ2-1; D call uncertain. The CDR3 extends over 18 amino acids. Trimming pared 0 bases from V and 0 bases from J, leaving 15 bases between. CDR1 and CDR2 from the germline V gene are LGHNA and YSLEER. The CDR3 nucleotides are TGCGCCAGCAGCCAAGAAGGTGGGCTGGCATTCTCCTACAATGAGCAGTTCTTC. Its protein product is CASSQEGGLAFSYNEQFF.

The chain combines TRBV4-1 with TRBJ1-4, with 8 bases that match TRBD1. Germline lookup yields CDR1 MGHRA and CDR2 YSYEKL. V shed 3 bases, J shed 3 bases, and the junction held 12 bases outside the gene matches. The CDR3 loop spans 18 amino acids. CDR3 sequence reads: CASSQGQAPGFANEKLFF. The DNA of the CDR3 is TGCGCCAGCAGCCAGGGACAGGCCCCTGGGTTCGCTAATGAAAAACTGTTTTTT.

Here the CDR3 reads CASSYSPQNGEAFF. CDR3 in DNA: TGTGCCAGCAGTTACTCGCCACAGAATGGTGAAGCTTTCTTT. The genes are TRBV6-6 and TRBJ1-1; D unresolved. The V gene lost 0 bases and the J gene lost 7 bases, with 12 bases spanning the gap. Per the germline V gene, CDR1 is MNHNY and CDR2 is SVGAGI (reference sequence). CDR3 length equals 14 residues.

Turning to this clone: Other DNA sequences of this sample code for an identical CDR3. V usage is TRBV19 and J usage is TRBJ1-5, with unresolved D. CDR3 length: 12 amino acids. Trimming took 4 bases from V and 4 from J, leaving 5 bases between them. Germline CDR1 and CDR2: LNHDA and SQIVND (reference sequence). CDR3 sequence (DNA): TGTGCCAGTAGTACGGGGAATCAGCCCCAGCATTTT. This translates into CASSTGNQPQHF.

This clone was counted a single time. The chain links TRBV29-1 to TRBJ2-7, with D uncertain. Germline lookup yields CDR1 SQVTM and CDR2 ANQGSEA. V lost 3 bases and J lost 5, with 8 bases in between. The CDR3 is 11 residues long. The DNA of the CDR3 is TGCAGCGTTGAGTATCAGAACGAGCAGTACTTC. Translation gives CSVEYQNEQYF.

This rearrangement joins TRBV6-5 to TRBJ1-2; unclear D gene. The CDR3 runs to 13 residues. V was pared by 5 bases and J by 2 bases, with 9 bases between. Per germline, CDR1 MNHEY and CDR2 SVGAGI. This chain's CDR3 is CASSPVQNYGYTF. The DNA for the CDR3 is TGTGCCAGCAGTCCCGTACAGAACTATGGCTACACCTTC.

V and J are TRBV11-2 and TRBJ2-1; weak D call: TRBD2 (6 bases). The CDR3 consists of 15 residues. The germline V gene has CDR1 SGHAT and CDR2 FQNNGV. With 5 bases removed from V and 3 bases from J, the gap between germline ends came to 14 bases. The CDR3 sequence is CASSRWGDRYNEQFF. Here the CDR3 DNA reads TGTGCCAGCAGCCGATGGGGGGATCGCTACAATGAGCAGTTCTTC.

V gene TRBV7-3 combines with J gene TRBJ1-1; 12 bases are shared with TRBD1. CDR1 is SGHTA, CDR2 FQGTGA, per germline. Germline trimming cut 2 bases from V and 3 bases from J; bases unmatched to any gene: 13. CDR3 length: 19 residues. The CDR3 DNA reads as TGTGCCAGCAGCTTAGGACTTCCGGGACAGGGGGCCCAGGACACTGAAGCTTTCTTT. It translates to CASSLGLPGQGAQDTEAFF.

This clone was observed a single time. V usage is TRBV7-9 and J usage is TRBJ2-1; a possible D gene is TRBD1 (5 bases). The CDR3 length is 14 residues. Germline CDR1 and CDR2: SEHNR and FQNEAQ (reference sequence). V was trimmed by 1 base and J by 4 bases, leaving 8 bases between them. DNA of the CDR3: TGTGCCAGCAGCTTAGGACAGCCGTACAATGAGCAGTTCTTC. This encodes CASSLGQPYNEQFF.

The V gene is TRBV19, the J gene TRBJ1-2; no firm D call. The CDR3 is made up of 12 amino acids. CDR1 and CDR2 from the germline V gene are LNHDA and SQIVND (reference sequence). V lost 7 bases and J lost 4, with 10 bases in between. The CDR3, as DNA: TGTGCCAGTACTAGAGGGAGCTATGGCTACACCTTC. It is translated as CASTRGSYGYTF.